This note documents a single T cell receptor (beta chain) sequence. The target antigen is unknown. The CDR3 is 15 residues long. Germline-derived CDR1 and CDR2 are LNHDA and SQIVND (reference sequence). The ends lost 6 bases at V and 5 bases at J; junction bases unmatched: 7. Some clones are missing from TCRdb's copy, which holds only in-frame ones; the method was immunoSEQ multiplex PCR. The table includes about 34,000 clones, roughly 89% detected once. The data are from a study of T cell responses to AZD1222 COVID-19 vaccine. Study results and limitations: Clonal diversity may have been underestimated in mostly white British donors. Spike regions recognized by vaccine-associated CD4 TCRs spanned the protein, led by 160-218 and 743-854. No repertoire was sampled before or during the peak T cell response, only after it. Among those given AZD1222, only 6 or 7 were seropositive at baseline.

The receptor was isolated from an adult in good health. The starting material was peripheral blood, obtained on day 0 of AZD1222 vaccination. The gene calls are TRBV19 and TRBJ2-2, with 9 nucleotides matching TRBD1. The CDR3 DNA reads as TGTGCCAGTAGAATACAGGGGGCAAGGACCGGGGAGCTGTTTTTT. It yields the protein CASRIQGARTGELFF.